The T cell receptor (beta chain) described here comes from a study of blood T cell repertoires in COVID-19. About the study: The cDNA or gDNA used as material had been derived from T cells, B-cell-depleted T cells, or PBMCs.

V dropped 4 bases and J dropped 6 bases, with 10 bases sitting between them. The CDR3 runs to 13 residues. Original handling: Estimates of nucleated cell counts were drawn from the amplification of reference gene primers. Profiling relied on immunoSEQ multiplex PCR, and the TCRdb table lists in-frame clones only, not all of them. For V, J and clone size, that table is used; D and trimming come from the DNA. Of roughly 130,000 clones in the sample, under 85% are singletons; the top ten hold 9% to 15%. The sequenced sample was peripheral blood. The J gene is TRBJ1-5, the V gene TRBV12-3 or TRBV12-4; no firm D call. The TCR comes from a woman aged 60-75 years with acute or convalescent COVID-19. Here the CDR3 reads CASSWAYTQPQHF. DNA for the CDR3: TGTGCCAGCAGTTGGGCGTATACTCAGCCCCAGCATTTT.